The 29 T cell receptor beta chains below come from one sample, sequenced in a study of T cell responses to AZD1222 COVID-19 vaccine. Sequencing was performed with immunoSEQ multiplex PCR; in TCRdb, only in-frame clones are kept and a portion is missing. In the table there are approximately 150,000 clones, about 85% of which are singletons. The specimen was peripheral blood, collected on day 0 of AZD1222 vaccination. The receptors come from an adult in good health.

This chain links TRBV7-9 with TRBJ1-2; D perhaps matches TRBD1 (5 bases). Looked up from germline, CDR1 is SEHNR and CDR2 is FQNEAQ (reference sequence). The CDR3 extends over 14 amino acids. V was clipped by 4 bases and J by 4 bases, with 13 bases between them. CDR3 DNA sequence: TGTGCCAGCAGCTGGGATGAGGGGTCCTATGGCTACACCTTC. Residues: CASSWDEGSYGYTF.

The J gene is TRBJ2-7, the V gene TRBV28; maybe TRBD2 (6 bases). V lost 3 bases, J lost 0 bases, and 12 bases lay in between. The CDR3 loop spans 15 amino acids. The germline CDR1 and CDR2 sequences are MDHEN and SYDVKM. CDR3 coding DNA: TGTGCCAGCAGTTTTGCTAGCGAGAGCTCCTACGAGCAGTACTTC. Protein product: CASSFASESSYEQYF. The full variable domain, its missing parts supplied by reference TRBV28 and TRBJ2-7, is DVKVTQSSRYLVKRTGEKVFLECVQDMDHENMFWYRQDPGLGLRLIYFSYDVKMKEKGDIPEGYSVSREKKERFSLILESASTNQTSMYLCASSFASESSYEQYFGPGTRLTVT.

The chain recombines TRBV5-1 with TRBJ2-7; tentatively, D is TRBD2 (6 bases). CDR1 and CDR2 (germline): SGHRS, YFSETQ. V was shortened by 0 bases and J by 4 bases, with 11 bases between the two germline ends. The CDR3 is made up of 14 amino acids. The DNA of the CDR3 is TGCGCCAGCAGCTTGGGGGCCCGGGAGTACGAGCAGTACTTC. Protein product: CASSLGAREYEQYF.

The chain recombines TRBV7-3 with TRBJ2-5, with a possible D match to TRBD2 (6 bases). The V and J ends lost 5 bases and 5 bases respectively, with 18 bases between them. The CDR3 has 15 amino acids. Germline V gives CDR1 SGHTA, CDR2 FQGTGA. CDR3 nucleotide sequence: TGTGCCAGCAGCGCGGGCCCGGGACTCGCGGAGACCCAGTACTTC. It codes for CASSAGPGLAETQYF.

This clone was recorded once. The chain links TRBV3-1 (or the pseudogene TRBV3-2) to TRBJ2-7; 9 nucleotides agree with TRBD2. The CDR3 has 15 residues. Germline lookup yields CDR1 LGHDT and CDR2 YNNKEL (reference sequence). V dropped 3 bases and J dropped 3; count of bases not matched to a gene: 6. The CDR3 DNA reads TGTGCCAGCAGCCATCGCCTAGCGGGGAACTACGAGCAGTACTTC. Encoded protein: CASSHRLAGNYEQYF.

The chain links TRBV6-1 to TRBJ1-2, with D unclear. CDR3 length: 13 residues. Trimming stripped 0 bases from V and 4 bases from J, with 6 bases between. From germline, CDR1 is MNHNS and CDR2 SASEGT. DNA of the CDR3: TGTGCCAGCAGTGAAGCAGGCAGCTATGGCTACACCTTC. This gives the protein CASSEAGSYGYTF.

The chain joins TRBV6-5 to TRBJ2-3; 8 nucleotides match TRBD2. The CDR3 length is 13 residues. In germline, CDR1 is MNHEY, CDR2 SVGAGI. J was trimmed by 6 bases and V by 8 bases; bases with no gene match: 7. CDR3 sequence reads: CASRPGGEDTQYF. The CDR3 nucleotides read TGTGCCAGCCGCCCGGGAGGGGAGGATACGCAGTATTTT.

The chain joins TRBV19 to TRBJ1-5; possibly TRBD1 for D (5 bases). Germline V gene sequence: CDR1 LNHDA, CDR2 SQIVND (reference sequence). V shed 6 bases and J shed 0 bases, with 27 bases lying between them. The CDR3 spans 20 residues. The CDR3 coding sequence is TGTGCCAGTAGCATACTCTCCGGGACTCCCCCGAGATATAGCAATCAGCCCCAGCATTTT. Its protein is CASSILSGTPPRYSNQPQHF.

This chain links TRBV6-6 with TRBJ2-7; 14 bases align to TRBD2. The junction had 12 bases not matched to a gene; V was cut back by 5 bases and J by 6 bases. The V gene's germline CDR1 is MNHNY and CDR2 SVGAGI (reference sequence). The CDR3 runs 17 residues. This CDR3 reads CASSPTGVGTSGSEQYF. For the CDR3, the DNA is TGTGCCAGCAGTCCGACGGGGGTTGGGACTAGCGGGAGCGAGCAGTACTTC.

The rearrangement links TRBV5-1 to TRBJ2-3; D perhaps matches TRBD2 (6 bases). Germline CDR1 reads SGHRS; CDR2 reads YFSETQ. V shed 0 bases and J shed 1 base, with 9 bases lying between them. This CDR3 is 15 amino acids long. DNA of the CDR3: TGCGCCAGCAGCTTGGTGTGGGGGGGCACAGATACGCAGTATTTT. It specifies CASSLVWGGTDTQYF.

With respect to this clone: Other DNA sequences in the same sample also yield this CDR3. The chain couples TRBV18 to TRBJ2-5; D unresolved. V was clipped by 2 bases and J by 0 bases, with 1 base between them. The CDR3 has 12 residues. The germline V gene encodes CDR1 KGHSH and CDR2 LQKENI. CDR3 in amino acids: CASSPYQETQYF. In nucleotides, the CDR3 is TGTGCCAGCTCACCATACCAAGAGACCCAGTACTTC.

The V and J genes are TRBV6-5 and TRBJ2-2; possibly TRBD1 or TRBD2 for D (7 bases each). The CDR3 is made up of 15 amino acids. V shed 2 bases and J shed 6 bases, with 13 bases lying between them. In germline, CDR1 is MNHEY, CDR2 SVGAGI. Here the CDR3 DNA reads TGTGCCAGCAGTTACGCAGCAGGGGGGGCCGGGGAGCTGTTTTTT. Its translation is CASSYAAGGAGELFF.

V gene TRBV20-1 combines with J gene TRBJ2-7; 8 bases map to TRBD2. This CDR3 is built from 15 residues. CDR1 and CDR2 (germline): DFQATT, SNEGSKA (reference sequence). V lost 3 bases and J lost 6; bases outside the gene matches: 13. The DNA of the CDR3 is TGCAGTGCTAGTCCTCCTCGCGGGGGGTTTTCCGAGCAGTACTTC. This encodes CSASPPRGGFSEQYF.

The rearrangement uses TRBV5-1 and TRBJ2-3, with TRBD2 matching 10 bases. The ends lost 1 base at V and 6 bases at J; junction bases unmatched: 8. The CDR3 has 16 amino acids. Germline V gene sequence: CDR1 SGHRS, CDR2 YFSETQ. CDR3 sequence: CASSLRSGRALDTQYF. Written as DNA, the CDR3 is TGCGCCAGCAGCTTGAGAAGCGGGAGGGCTCTCGATACGCAGTATTTT.

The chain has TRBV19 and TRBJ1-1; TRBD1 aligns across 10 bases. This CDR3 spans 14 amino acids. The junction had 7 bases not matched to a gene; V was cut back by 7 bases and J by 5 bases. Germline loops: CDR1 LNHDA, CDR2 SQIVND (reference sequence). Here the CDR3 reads CASIWGTGDTEAFF. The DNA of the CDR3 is TGTGCCAGTATCTGGGGGACAGGGGATACTGAAGCTTTCTTT.

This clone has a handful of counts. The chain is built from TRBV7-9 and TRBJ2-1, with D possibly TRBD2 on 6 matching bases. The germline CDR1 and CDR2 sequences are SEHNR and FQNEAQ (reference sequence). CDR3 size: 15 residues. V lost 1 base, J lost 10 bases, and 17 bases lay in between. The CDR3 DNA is TGTGCCAGCAGCTTAGATCTGGGACTGGTCGGGGAGCAGTTCTTC. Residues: CASSLDLGLVGEQFF.

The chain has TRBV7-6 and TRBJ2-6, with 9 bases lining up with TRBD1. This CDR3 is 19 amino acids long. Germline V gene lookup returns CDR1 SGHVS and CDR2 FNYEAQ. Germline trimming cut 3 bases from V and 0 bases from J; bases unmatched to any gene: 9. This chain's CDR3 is CASSLKQGAFFSGANVLTF. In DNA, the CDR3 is TGTGCCAGCAGCTTGAAACAGGGGGCTTTCTTCTCTGGGGCCAACGTCCTGACTTTC.

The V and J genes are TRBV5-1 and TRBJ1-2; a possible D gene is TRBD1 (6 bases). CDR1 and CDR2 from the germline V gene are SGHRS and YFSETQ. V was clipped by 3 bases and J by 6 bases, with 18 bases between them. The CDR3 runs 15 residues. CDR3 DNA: TGCGCCAGCAGCTCCAACAGGGTCTCTCACGATGGCTACACCTTC. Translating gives CASSSNRVSHDGYTF.

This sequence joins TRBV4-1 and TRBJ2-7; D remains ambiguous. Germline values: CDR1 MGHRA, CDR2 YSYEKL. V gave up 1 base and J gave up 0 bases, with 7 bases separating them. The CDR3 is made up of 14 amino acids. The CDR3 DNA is TGCGCCAGCAGCCAAGCTCAGAGCTCCTACGAGCAGTACTTC. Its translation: CASSQAQSSYEQYF.

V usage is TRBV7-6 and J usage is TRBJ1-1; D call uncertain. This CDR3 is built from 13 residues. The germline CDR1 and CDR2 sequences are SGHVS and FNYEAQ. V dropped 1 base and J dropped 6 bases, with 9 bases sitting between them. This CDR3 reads CASSLVGTSEAFF. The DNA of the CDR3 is TGTGCCAGCAGCTTAGTGGGCACATCTGAAGCTTTCTTT.

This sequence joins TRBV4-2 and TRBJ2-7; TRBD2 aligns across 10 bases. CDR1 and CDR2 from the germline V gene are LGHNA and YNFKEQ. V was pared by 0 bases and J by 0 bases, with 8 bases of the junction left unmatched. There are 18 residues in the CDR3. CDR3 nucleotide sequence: TGTGCCAGCAGCCAAGATAAAGGTAGCGGGAGGTTCTCCTACGAGCAGTACTTC. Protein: CASSQDKGSGRFSYEQYF.

CDR3 coding DNA: TGTGCCAGTAGCCCCGACAAGTATAGCAATCAGCCCCAGCATTTT. Its protein product is CASSPDKYSNQPQHF. The chain recombines TRBV19 with TRBJ1-5, with D unclear. V was pared by 6 bases and J by 0 bases, with 12 bases between. This CDR3 comprises 15 residues. Germline lookup yields CDR1 LNHDA and CDR2 SQIVND (reference sequence).

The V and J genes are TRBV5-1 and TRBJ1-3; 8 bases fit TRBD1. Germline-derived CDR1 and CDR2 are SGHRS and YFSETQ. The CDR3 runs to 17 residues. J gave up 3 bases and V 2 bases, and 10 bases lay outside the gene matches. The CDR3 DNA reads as TGCGCCAGCAGCTTAAATCAACAGGGGGTGGTTGGAAACACCATATATTTT. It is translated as CASSLNQQGVVGNTIYF.

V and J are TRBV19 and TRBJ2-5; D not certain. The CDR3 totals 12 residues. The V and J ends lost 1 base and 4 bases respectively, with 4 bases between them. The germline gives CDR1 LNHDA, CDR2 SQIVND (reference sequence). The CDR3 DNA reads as TGTGCCAGTAGTATAGGGGCAGAGACCCAGTACTTC. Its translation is CASSIGAETQYF.

The chain's CDR3 is CASRAQGAMGTEAFF. DNA for the CDR3: TGTGCCAGCAGGGCGCAGGGGGCGATGGGGACTGAAGCTTTCTTT. The chain uses TRBV2 and TRBJ1-1; 8 bases map to TRBD1. Germline CDR1 is SNHLY and CDR2 is FYNNEI. CDR3 length equals 15 residues. The V and J ends lost 6 bases and 5 bases, in that order; junction bases with no gene match: 11. The complete variable domain, with remaining parts taken from reference TRBV2 and TRBJ1-1, reads EPEVTQTPSHQVTQMGQEVILRCVPISNHLYFYWYRQILGQKVEFLVSFYNNEISEKSEIFDDQFSVERPDGSNFTLKIRSTKLEDSAMYFCASRAQGAMGTEAFFGQGTRLTVV.

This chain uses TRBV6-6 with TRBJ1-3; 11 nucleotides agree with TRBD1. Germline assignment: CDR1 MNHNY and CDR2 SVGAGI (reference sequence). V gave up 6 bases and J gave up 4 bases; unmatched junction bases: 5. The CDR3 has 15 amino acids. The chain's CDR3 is CASSPDRGPGNTIYF. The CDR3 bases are TGTGCCAGCAGCCCGGACAGGGGGCCAGGAAACACCATATATTTT.

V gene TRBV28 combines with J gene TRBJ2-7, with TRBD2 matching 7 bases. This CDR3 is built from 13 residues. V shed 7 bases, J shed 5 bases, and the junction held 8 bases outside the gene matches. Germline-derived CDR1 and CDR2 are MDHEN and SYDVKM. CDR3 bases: TGTGCCAGCAAACCCGGGGGGAGCCACGAGCAGTACTTC. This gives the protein CASKPGGSHEQYF.

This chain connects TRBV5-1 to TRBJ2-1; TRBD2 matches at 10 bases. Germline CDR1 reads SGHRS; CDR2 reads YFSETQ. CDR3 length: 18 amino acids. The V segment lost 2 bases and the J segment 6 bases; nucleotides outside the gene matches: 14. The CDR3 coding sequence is TGCGCCAGCAGCTTTTTTTCTAGCGGGAGAGGCGGTAGCAATGAGCAGTTCTTC. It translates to CASSFFSSGRGGSNEQFF.

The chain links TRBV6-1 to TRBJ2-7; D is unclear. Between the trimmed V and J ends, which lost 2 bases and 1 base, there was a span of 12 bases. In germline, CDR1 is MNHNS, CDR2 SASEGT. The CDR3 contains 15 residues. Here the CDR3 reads CASSEILTDSYEQYF. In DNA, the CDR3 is TGTGCCAGCAGTGAAATTCTCACAGATTCCTACGAGCAGTACTTC.